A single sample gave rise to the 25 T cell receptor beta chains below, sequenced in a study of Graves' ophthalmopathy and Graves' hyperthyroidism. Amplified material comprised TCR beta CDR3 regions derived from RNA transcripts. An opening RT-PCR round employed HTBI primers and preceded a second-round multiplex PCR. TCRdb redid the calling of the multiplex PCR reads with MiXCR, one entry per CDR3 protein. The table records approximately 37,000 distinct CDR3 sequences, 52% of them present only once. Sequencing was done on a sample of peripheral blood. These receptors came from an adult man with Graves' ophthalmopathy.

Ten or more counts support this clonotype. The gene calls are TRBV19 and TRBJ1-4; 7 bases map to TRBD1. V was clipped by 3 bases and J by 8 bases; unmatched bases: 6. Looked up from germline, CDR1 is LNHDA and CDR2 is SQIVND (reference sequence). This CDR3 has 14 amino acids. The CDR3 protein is CASSITGVREKLFF. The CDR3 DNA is TGTGCCAGTAGTATTACAGGGGTCCGGGAAAAACTGTTTTTT.

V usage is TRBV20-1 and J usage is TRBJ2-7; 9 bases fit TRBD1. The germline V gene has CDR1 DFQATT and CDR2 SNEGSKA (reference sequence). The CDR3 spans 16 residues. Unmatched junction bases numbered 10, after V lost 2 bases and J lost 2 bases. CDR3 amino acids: CSARIRGGTGTYEQYF. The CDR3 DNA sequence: TGCAGTGCTAGAATTCGTGGCGGGACAGGGACCTACGAGCAGTACTTC.

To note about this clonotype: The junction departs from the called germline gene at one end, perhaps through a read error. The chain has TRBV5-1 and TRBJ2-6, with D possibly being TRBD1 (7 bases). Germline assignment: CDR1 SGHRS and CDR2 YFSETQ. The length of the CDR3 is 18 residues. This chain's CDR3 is CASSSGTVHRPGANALTF. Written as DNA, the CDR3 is TGCGCCAGCAGCTCGGGGACAGTTCATCGACCGGGGGCCAACGCCCTGACTTTC.

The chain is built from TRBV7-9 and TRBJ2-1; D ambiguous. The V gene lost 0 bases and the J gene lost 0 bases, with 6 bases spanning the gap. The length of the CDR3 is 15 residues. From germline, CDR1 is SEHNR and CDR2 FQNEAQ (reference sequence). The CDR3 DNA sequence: TGTGCCAGCAGCTTAGCGGGCGTCTCCTACAATGAGCAGTTCTTC. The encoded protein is CASSLAGVSYNEQFF.

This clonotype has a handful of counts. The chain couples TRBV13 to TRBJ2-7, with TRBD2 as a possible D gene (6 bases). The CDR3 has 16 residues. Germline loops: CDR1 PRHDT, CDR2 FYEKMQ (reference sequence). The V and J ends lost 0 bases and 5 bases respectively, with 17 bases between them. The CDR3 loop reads CASSLGPGGNGNEQYF. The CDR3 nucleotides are TGTGCCAGCAGCTTAGGCCCTGGCGGGAACGGTAACGAGCAGTACTTC.

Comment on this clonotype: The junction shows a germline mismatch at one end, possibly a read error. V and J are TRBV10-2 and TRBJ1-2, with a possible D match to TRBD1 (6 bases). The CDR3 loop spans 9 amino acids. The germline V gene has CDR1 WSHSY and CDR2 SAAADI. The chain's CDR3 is CASRGFYTF. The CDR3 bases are TGTGCCAGCAGGGGTTTCTACACCTTC.

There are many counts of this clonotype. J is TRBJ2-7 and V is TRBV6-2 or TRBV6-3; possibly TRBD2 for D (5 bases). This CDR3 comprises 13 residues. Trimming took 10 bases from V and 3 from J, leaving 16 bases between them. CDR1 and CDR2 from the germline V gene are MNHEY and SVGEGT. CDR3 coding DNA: TGTGCCACCAACAATGAGGGCCGCTACGAGCAGTACGTC. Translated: CATNNEGRYEQYV.

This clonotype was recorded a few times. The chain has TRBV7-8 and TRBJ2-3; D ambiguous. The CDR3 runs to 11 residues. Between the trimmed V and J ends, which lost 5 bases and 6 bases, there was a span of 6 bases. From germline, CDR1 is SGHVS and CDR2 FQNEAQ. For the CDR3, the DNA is TGTGCCAGCAGCCAGGCGGATACGCAGTATTTT. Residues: CASSQADTQYF.

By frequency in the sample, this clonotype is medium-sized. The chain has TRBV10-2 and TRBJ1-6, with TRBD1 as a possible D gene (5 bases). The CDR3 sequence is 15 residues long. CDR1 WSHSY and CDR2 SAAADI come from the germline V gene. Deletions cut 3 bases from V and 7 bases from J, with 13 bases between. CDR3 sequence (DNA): TGCGCCAGCAGTGACCGGTCGGGGGTGAATTCACCCCTCCACTTT. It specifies CASSDRSGVNSPLHF.

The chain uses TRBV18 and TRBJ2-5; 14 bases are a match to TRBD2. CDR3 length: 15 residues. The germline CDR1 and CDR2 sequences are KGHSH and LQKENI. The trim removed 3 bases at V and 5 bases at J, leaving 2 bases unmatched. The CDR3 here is CASSPGTSGSETQYF. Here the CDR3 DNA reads TGTGCCAGCTCACCCGGGACTAGCGGGAGTGAGACCCAGTACTTC.

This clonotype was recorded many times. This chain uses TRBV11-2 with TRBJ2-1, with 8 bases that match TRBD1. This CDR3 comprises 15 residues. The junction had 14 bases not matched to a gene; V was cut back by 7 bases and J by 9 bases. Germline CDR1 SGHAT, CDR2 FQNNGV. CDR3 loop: CASTNRTGQNIEQFF. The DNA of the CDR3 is TGTGCCAGCACAAACAGGACAGGGCAGAACATTGAGCAGTTCTTC.

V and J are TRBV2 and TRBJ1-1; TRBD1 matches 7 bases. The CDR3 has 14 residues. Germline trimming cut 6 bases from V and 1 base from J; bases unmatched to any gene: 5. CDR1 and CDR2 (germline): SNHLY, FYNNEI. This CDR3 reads CASRGGGPNTEAFF. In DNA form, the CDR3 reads TGTGCCAGCAGGGGAGGGGGCCCGAACACTGAAGCTTTCTTT.

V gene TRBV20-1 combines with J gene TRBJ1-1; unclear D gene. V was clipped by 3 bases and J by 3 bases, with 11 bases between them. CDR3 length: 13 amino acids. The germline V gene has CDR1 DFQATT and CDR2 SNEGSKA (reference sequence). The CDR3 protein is CSASARWDTEAFF. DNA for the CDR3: TGCAGTGCTAGTGCCAGATGGGACACTGAAGCTTTCTTT.

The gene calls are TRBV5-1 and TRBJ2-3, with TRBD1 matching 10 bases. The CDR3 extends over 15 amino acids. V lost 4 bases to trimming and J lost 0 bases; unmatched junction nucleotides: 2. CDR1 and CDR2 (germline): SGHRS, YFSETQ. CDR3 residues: CASSRTGGSTDTQYF. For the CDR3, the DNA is TGCGCCAGCAGCAGGACAGGGGGTAGCACAGATACGCAGTATTTT.

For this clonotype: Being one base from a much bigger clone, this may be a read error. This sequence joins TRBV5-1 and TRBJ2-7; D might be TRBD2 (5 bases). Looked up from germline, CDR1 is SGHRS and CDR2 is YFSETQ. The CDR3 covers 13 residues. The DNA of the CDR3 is TGCGCCAGCAGCTCTGACTACTCCTACGAGCTGTACTTC. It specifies CASSSDYSYELYF.

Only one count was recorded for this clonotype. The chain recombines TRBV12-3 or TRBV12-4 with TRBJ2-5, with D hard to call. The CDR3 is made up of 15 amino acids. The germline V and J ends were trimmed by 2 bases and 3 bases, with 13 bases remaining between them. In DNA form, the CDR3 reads TGTGCCAGCAGTTTATCGGTCGGTGGCGAAGAGACCCAGTACTTC. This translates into CASSLSVGGEETQYF.

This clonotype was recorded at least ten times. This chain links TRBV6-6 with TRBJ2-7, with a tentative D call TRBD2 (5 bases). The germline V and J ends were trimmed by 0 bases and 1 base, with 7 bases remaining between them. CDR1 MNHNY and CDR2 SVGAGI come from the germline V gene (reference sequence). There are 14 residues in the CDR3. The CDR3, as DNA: TGTGCCAGCAGTTACTCGGAGGAGTCCTACGAGCAGTACGTC. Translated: CASSYSEESYEQYV.

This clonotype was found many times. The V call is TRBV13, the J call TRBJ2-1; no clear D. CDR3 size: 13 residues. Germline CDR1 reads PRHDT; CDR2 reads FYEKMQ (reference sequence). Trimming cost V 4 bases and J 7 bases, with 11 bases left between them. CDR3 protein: CASSSPSANEQFF. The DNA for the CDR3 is TGTGCCAGCAGCTCCCCCTCGGCTAATGAGCAGTTCTTC.

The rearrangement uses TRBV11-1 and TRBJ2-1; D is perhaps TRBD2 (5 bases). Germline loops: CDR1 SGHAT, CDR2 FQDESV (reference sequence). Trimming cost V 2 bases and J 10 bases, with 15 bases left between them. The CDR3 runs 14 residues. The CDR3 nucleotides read TGTGCCAGCAGCTTAAAGGACTCCTTTACGGAGCAGTTCTTC. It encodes CASSLKDSFTEQFF.

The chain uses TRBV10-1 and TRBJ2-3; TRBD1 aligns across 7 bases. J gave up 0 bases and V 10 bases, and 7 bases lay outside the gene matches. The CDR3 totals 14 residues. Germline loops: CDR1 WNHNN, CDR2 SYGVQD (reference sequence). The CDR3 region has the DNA TGCGCCAAGGCGACAGGGCCAAGCACAGATACGCAGTATTTT. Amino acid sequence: CAKATGPSTDTQYF.

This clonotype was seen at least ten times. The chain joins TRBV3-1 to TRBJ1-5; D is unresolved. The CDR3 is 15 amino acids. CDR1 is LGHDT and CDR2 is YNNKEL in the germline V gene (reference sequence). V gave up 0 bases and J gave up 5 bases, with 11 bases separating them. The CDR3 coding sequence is TGTGCCAGCAGCCAAGATGTAAGGGCTGATCAGCCCCAGCATTTT. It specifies CASSQDVRADQPQHF.

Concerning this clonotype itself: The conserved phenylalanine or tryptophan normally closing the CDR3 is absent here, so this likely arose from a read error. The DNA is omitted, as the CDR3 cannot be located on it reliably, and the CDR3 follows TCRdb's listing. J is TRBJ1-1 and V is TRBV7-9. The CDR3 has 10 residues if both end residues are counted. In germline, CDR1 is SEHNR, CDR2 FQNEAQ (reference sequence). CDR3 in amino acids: CASSFAIRFG.

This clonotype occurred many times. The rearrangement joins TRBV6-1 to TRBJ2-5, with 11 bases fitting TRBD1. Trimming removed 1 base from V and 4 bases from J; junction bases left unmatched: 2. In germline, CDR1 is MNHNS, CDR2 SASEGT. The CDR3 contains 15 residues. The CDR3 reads CASSEGGQGGETQYF. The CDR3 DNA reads TGTGCCAGCAGTGAAGGGGGACAGGGGGGAGAGACCCAGTACTTC.

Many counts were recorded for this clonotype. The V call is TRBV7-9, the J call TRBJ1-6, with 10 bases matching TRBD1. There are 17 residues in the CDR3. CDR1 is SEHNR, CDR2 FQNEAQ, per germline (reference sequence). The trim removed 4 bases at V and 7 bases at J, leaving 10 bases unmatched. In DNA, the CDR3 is TGTGCCAGCAGCTCATTAGGAGGACAGGGGGGCAATTCACCCCTCCACTTT. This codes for CASSSLGGQGGNSPLHF.

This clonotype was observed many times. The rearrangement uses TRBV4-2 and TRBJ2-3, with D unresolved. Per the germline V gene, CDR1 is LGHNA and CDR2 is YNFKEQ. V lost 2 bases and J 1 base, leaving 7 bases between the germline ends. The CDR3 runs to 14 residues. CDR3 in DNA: TGTGCCAGCAGCCAACTCCTTGGCACAGATACGCAGTATTTT. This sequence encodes CASSQLLGTDTQYF.